This TCR beta chain originates from a study of technical replicates of blood from several donors. Sequenced by immunoSEQ multiplex PCR; TCRdb stores in-frame clones only, minus some. The sample lists fewer than 85,000 clones; approximately 92% were seen once. Germline-derived CDR1 and CDR2 are LGHNA and YNFKEQ. The CDR3 runs to 14 residues. With 6 bases removed from V and 5 bases from J, the gap between germline ends came to 13 bases. Sample: T cells isolated from PBMCs. The J gene is TRBJ1-4, the V gene TRBV4-2; the D gene is possibly TRBD1 (5 bases). The source of this sequence is a human donor in good health. CDR3 sequence reads: CASRATGTNEKLFF. Written as DNA, the CDR3 is TGTGCCAGCAGGGCCACAGGCACGAATGAAAAACTGTTTTTT.